This T cell receptor (beta chain) was profiled in a study of identical twins. Template switching, a step in the protocol, added a universal primer site, and cDNA carried unique molecular identifiers. TCRdb passed the 5' RACE reads through MiXCR, listing each CDR3 protein once. The sample has about 810,000 distinct CDR3 sequences, around 12% seen once. Another study also made use of these data, one on yellow fever vaccine responses in identical twins.

This receptor was obtained from a woman between 18 and 29 years old in good health. Sample: PBMCs.

The CDR3 region has the DNA TGCGCCAGCAGCCCCTCCTCGATTTCAGATACGCAGTATTTT. This gives the protein CASSPSSISDTQYF. The chain combines TRBV4-1 with TRBJ2-3; D uncertain. The germline gives CDR1 MGHRA, CDR2 YSYEKL. The ends were cut back, 4 bases at V and 4 bases at J, with 12 bases in the middle. The CDR3 is 14 amino acids.